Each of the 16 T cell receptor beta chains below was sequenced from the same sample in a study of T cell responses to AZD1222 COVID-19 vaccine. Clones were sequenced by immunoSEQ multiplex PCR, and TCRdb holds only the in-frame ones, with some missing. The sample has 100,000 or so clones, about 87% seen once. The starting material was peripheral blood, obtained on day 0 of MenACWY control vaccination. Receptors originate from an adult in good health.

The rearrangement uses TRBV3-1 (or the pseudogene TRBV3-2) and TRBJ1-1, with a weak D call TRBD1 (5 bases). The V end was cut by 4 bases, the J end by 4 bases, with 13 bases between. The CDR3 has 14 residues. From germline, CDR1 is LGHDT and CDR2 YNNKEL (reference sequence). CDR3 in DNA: TGTGCCAGCAGCCGGGGCCTGGAGGGCACTGAAGCTTTCTTT. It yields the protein CASSRGLEGTEAFF.

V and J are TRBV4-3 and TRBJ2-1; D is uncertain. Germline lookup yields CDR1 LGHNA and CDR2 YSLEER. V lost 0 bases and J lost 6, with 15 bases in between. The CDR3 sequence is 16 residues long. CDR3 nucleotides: TGCGCCAGCAGCCAAGAATTTCAGCGCCAATTCAATGAGCAGTTCTTC. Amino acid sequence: CASSQEFQRQFNEQFF.

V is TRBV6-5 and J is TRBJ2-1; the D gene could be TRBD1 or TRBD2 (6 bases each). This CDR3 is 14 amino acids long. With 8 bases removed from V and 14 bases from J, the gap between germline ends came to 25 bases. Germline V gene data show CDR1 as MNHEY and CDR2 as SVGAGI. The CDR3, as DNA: TGTGCCAGCGCGAAACCGGGACTGCAGGGGCTTAAGTTCTTC. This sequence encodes CASAKPGLQGLKFF.

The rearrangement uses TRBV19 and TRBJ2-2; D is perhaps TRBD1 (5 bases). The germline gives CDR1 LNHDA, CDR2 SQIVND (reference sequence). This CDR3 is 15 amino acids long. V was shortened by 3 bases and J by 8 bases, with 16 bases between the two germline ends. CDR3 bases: TGTGCCAGTAGTATGTTGTGGCAGGGTCAGGGGGAGCTGTTTTTT. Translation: CASSMLWQGQGELFF.

CDR3 DNA sequence: TGTGCCAGCAGTGAAGACCAGGAGTTTAATTCACCCCTCCACTTT. It yields the protein CASSEDQEFNSPLHF. The chain recombines TRBV6-1 with TRBJ1-6; D not resolved. The CDR3 has 15 residues. From germline, CDR1 is MNHNS and CDR2 SASEGT. The V end was cut by 1 base, the J end by 6 bases, with 10 bases between.

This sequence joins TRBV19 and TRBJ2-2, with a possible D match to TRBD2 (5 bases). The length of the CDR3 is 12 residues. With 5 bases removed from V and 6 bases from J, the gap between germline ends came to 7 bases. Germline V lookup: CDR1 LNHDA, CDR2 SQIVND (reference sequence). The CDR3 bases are TGTGCCAGTAGTTCACTAGCCGGGGAGCTGTTTTTT. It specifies CASSSLAGELFF.

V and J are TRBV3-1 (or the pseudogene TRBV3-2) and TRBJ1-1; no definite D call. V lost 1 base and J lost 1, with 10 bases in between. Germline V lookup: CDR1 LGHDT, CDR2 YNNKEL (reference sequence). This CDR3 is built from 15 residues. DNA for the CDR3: TGTGCCAGCAGCCAAGTCGGGCAGCCGAACACTGAAGCTTTCTTT. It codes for CASSQVGQPNTEAFF.

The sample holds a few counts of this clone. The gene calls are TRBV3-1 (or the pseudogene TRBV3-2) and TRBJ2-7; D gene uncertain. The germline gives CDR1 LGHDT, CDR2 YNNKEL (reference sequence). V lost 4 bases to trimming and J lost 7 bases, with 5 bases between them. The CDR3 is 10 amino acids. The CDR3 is CASSPREQYF. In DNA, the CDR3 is TGTGCCAGCAGCCCTAGGGAGCAGTACTTC.

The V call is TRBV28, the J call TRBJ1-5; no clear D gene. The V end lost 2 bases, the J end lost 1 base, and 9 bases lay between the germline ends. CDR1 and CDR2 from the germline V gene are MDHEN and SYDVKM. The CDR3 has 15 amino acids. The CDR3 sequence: CASSLPGPSNQPQHF. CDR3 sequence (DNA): TGTGCCAGCAGTTTACCTGGACCCAGCAATCAGCCCCAGCATTTT.

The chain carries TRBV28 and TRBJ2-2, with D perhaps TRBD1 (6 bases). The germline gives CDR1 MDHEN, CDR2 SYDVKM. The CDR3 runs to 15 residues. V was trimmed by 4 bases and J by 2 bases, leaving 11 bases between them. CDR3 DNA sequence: TGTGCCAGCAGTTCCTTCAGGGGCAACACCGGGGAGCTGTTTTTT. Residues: CASSSFRGNTGELFF.

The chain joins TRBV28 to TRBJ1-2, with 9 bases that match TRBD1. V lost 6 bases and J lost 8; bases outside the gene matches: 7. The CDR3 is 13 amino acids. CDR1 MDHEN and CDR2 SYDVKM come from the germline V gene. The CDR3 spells CASRKQGAGGYTF. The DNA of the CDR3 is TGTGCCAGCAGGAAACAGGGGGCTGGCGGCTACACCTTC.

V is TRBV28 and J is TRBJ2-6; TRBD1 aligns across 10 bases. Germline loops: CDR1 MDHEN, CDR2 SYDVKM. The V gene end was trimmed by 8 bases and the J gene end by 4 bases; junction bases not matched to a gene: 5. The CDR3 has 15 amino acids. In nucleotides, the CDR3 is TGTGCCAGCTATGGGACAGGGGCCGGGGCCAACGTCCTGACTTTC. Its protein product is CASYGTGAGANVLTF.

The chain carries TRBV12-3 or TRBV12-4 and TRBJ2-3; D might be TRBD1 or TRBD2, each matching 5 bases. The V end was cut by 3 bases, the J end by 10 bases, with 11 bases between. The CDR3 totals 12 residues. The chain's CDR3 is CASSFEGLAQYF. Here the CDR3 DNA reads TGTGCCAGCAGTTTTGAGGGGCTAGCGCAGTATTTT.

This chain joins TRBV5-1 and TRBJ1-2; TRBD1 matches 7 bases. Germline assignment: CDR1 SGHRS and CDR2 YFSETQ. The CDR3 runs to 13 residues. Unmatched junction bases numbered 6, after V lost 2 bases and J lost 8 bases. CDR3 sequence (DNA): TGCGCCAGCAGCTTCGAGGGGGCGCAGGGCTACACCTTC. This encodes CASSFEGAQGYTF.

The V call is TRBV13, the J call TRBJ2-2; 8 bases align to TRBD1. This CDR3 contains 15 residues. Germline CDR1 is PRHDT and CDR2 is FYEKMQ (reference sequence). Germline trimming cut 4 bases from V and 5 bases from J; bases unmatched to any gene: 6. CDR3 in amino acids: CASSSRDRRTGELFF. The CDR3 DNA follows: TGTGCCAGCAGCTCCCGGGACAGGAGGACCGGGGAGCTGTTTTTT.

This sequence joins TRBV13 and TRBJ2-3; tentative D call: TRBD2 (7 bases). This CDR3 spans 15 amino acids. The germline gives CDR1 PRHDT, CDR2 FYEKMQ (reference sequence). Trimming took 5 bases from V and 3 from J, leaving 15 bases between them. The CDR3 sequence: CASSVGGGQTDTQYF. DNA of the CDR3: TGTGCCAGCAGCGTGGGAGGGGGGCAAACAGATACGCAGTATTTT. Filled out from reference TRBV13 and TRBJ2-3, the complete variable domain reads AAGVIQSPRHLIKEKRETATLKCYPIPRHDTVYWYQQGPGQDPQFLISFYEKMQSDKGSIPDRFSAQQFSDYHSELNMSSLELGDSALYFCASSVGGGQTDTQYFGPGTRLTVL.